This T cell receptor (beta chain) was recovered during a study of identical twins. Deletions cut 7 bases from V and 1 base from J, with 17 bases between. This CDR3 contains 16 residues. Germline assignment: CDR1 SGHRS and CDR2 YFSETQ. TCRdb re-derived calls from the 5' RACE reads in MiXCR, one entry per CDR3 protein. The repertoire holds about 890,000 distinct CDR3 sequences, with 12% as singletons. The sample was also linked to a second study, of yellow fever vaccine responses in identical twins.

Specimen: PBMCs. This rearrangement joins TRBV5-1 to TRBJ2-2; D tentatively reads TRBD1 or TRBD2 (6 bases each). The TCR comes from a woman between 18 and 29 years old in good health. CDR3 coding DNA: TGCGCCAGCGACTTAAGGGGGGAGAAGAACACCGGGGAGCTGTTTTTT. It translates to CASDLRGEKNTGELFF.